These 28 T cell receptor beta chains share one sample of origin, sequenced in a study of memory CD4+ T cells and cytomegalovirus serostatus. Measured with immunoSEQ multiplex PCR; TCRdb has only the in-frame clones, and not every one. The sample lists roughly 67,000 clones, about 70% seen once, with about 4.3% in the top ten. Single viable CD3+CD4+CD8-CD45RO+ cells were sorted as the memory CD4+ T cells. Sequencing input: memory CD4+ T cells from blood. The receptor source for this set is an adult in good health and CMV-seropositive.

The chain combines TRBV18 with TRBJ2-1, with a tentative D call TRBD1 (5 bases). Germline V CDR1 and CDR2: KGHSH, LQKENI. Trimming took 0 bases from V and 6 from J, leaving 9 bases between them. This CDR3 is built from 14 residues. DNA of the CDR3: TGTGCCAGCTCACCACCGGGCAGGGCCAATGAGCAGTTCTTC. Residues: CASSPPGRANEQFF.

The chain couples TRBV28 to TRBJ2-7; 7 bases line up with TRBD1. The V segment lost 6 bases and the J segment 2 bases; nucleotides outside the gene matches: 7. Germline CDR1 is MDHEN and CDR2 is SYDVKM. The length of the CDR3 is 14 residues. This CDR3 reads CASRRQGKPYEQYF. CDR3 DNA sequence: TGTGCCAGCAGAAGACAGGGTAAGCCCTACGAGCAGTACTTC.

This rearrangement joins TRBV28 to TRBJ1-3; a weak D match, TRBD1 (5 bases). The CDR3 is 16 residues long. Germline lookup yields CDR1 MDHEN and CDR2 SYDVKM. V dropped 1 base and J dropped 3 bases, with 13 bases sitting between them. The CDR3 spells CASSLSSGSYGNTIYF. In nucleotides, the CDR3 is TGTGCCAGCAGTTTATCTTCAGGGTCCTATGGAAACACCATATATTTT.

CDR3 DNA sequence: TGTGCCAGCAGCTTAGGAAGCGGGACTGAGACCCAGTACTTC. Protein sequence: CASSLGSGTETQYF. This chain uses TRBV11-3 with TRBJ2-5; 7 positions match TRBD2. With 1 base clipped from V and 5 bases from J, the junction kept 4 bases outside the gene matches. From germline, CDR1 is SGHNT and CDR2 YENEEA. The CDR3 spans 14 residues.

On this clone: A read error may account for a junction end that differs from germline. The chain's CDR3 is CASTLGGGNSPLHF. In nucleotides, the CDR3 is TGTGCCAGCACCTTAGGAGGAGGTAATTCACCCCTCCACTTT. The gene calls are TRBV7-9 and TRBJ1-6; no reliable D call. Germline assignment: CDR1 SEHNR and CDR2 FQNEAQ (reference sequence). This CDR3 comprises 14 residues.

V and J are TRBV7-9 and TRBJ2-1; D is perhaps TRBD2 (5 bases). The V and J ends lost 0 bases and 5 bases respectively, with 8 bases between them. The CDR3 has 14 residues. Germline CDR1 is SEHNR and CDR2 is FQNEAQ (reference sequence). CDR3 residues: CASSLAGADNEQFF. The CDR3, as DNA: TGTGCCAGCAGCTTAGCGGGAGCAGACAATGAGCAGTTCTTC.

The chain joins TRBV28 to TRBJ1-2; 11 bases map to TRBD1. The germline CDR1 and CDR2 sequences are MDHEN and SYDVKM. The CDR3 sequence is 15 residues long. J gave up 8 bases and V 6 bases, and 11 bases lay outside the gene matches. The CDR3: CASRASGTGGYGYTF. The CDR3 bases are TGTGCCAGCAGAGCCTCCGGGACAGGGGGATACGGCTACACCTTC.

V gene TRBV7-9 combines with J gene TRBJ2-5; D is possibly TRBD2 (6 bases). The germline V and J ends were trimmed by 3 bases and 4 bases, with 9 bases remaining between them. The CDR3 consists of 13 residues. The germline V gene has CDR1 SEHNR and CDR2 FQNEAQ (reference sequence). CDR3 bases: TGTGCCAGCAGCTTTGGCGGGGCAGAGACCCAGTACTTC. The encoded protein is CASSFGGAETQYF.

The chain is built from TRBV7-2 and TRBJ2-7; unclear D gene. The V gene's germline CDR1 is SGHTA and CDR2 FQGNSA. The V end was cut by 2 bases, the J end by 6 bases, with 14 bases between. The CDR3 runs to 14 residues. CDR3 amino acids: CASSLYGQAVEQYF. The CDR3 DNA is TGTGCCAGCAGCTTATACGGGCAGGCGGTCGAGCAGTACTTC.

The CDR3 DNA sequence: TGTGCCAGCACCCCTTCTGGATACGCGGAGACCCAGTACTTC. As protein: CASTPSGYAETQYF. The chain uses TRBV7-9 and TRBJ2-5; D not certain. The germline CDR1 and CDR2 sequences are SEHNR and FQNEAQ (reference sequence). The CDR3 contains 14 residues. V lost 7 bases to trimming and J lost 5 bases, with 17 bases between them.

The chain uses TRBV6-5 and TRBJ2-2, with 9 bases matching TRBD1. V lost 7 bases, J lost 5 bases, and 2 bases stayed unmatched. Germline V gene sequence: CDR1 MNHEY, CDR2 SVGAGI. The CDR3 has 13 residues. The CDR3 protein is CASKGQGTGELFF. CDR3 in DNA: TGTGCCAGCAAGGGACAGGGTACCGGGGAGCTGTTTTTT.

This rearrangement joins TRBV6-4 to TRBJ1-2; D call uncertain. Trimming took off 3 bases at V and 0 bases at J, with 5 bases between the two ends. Germline loops: CDR1 MRHNA, CDR2 SNTAGT. The CDR3 loop spans 13 amino acids. Here the CDR3 reads CASSEVPNYGYTF. The CDR3 DNA reads TGTGCCAGCAGTGAAGTTCCTAACTATGGCTACACCTTC.

The chain couples TRBV28 to TRBJ2-5, with 12 bases that match TRBD2. The CDR3 loop spans 16 amino acids. Germline V gives CDR1 MDHEN, CDR2 SYDVKM. The V segment lost 6 bases and the J segment 5 bases; nucleotides outside the gene matches: 10. CDR3 amino acids: CASSSRLAGGGETQYF. For the CDR3, the DNA is TGTGCCAGCAGCTCACGTCTAGCGGGAGGGGGGGAGACCCAGTACTTC.

The sample holds a few counts of this clone. The chain has TRBV20-1 and TRBJ2-1; D perhaps matches TRBD2 (6 bases). The germline V and J ends were trimmed by 7 bases and 3 bases, with 7 bases remaining between them. This CDR3 comprises 11 residues. Per the germline V gene, CDR1 is DFQATT and CDR2 is SNEGSKA (reference sequence). CDR3 bases: TGCAGTGTGACTAGCTACAATGAGCAGTTCTTC. This codes for CSVTSYNEQFF.

The chain has TRBV19 and TRBJ2-1, with TRBD2 identical over 7 bases. Per the germline V gene, CDR1 is LNHDA and CDR2 is SQIVND (reference sequence). The trim removed 7 bases at V and 4 bases at J, leaving 10 bases unmatched. CDR3 length: 15 residues. CDR3 nucleotide sequence: TGTGCCAGTACTAGCGGCAGATCAAAATACAATGAGCAGTTCTTC. Protein: CASTSGRSKYNEQFF.

The rearrangement uses TRBV7-8 and TRBJ1-1; 9 bases fit TRBD1. The trim removed 5 bases at V and 3 bases at J, leaving 4 bases unmatched. CDR3 size: 14 residues. Germline CDR1 SGHVS, CDR2 FQNEAQ. The CDR3 sequence: CASSDRGYDTEAFF. For the CDR3, the DNA is TGTGCCAGCAGCGACAGGGGGTATGACACTGAAGCTTTCTTT.

This clone was counted between two and nine times. This chain joins TRBV5-4 and TRBJ2-7, with 8 bases identical to TRBD2. CDR3 length equals 14 residues. Germline V gene lookup returns CDR1 SGHNT and CDR2 YYREEE (reference sequence). V lost 0 bases and J lost 5; bases outside the gene matches: 4. CDR3 protein: CASSLDGTSDEQYF. The CDR3 DNA is TGTGCCAGCAGCTTGGACGGGACTAGTGACGAGCAGTACTTC. The whole variable domain, filled in from reference TRBV5-4 and TRBJ2-7, reads ETGVTQSPTHLIKTRGQQVTLRCSSQSGHNTVSWYQQALGQGPQFIFQYYREEENGRGNFPPRFSGLQFPNYSSELNVNALELDDSALYLCASSLDGTSDEQYFGPGTRLTVT.

The V call is TRBV13, the J call TRBJ1-5, with TRBD1 matching over 7 bases. J lost 0 bases, V lost 0 bases, and 5 bases had no gene match. There are 17 residues in the CDR3. Germline CDR1 is PRHDT and CDR2 is FYEKMQ (reference sequence). CDR3 loop: CASSLGQGSNSNQPQHF. As DNA, the CDR3 is TGTGCCAGCAGCTTAGGACAGGGGAGTAATAGCAATCAGCCCCAGCATTTT.

The chain joins TRBV2 to TRBJ1-5; 12 bases agree with TRBD1. This CDR3 region has 15 residues. V was clipped by 7 bases and J by 7 bases; unmatched bases: 8. Germline loops: CDR1 SNHLY, CDR2 FYNNEI. The CDR3 nucleotides read TGTGCCAGCACCGGGACAGGGGGCTTCGAGCAGCCCCAGCATTTT. Protein product: CASTGTGGFEQPQHF. The variable domain in full, completed from reference TRBV2 and TRBJ1-5, reads EPEVTQTPSHQVTQMGQEVILRCVPISNHLYFYWYRQILGQKVEFLVSFYNNEISEKSEIFDDQFSVERPDGSNFTLKIRSTKLEDSAMYFCASTGTGGFEQPQHFGDGTRLSIL.

J is TRBJ2-1 and V is TRBV18, with 9 bases that match TRBD2. Trimming cost V 3 bases and J 2 bases; bases outside gene matches: 17. The germline CDR1 and CDR2 sequences are KGHSH and LQKENI. The CDR3 is 20 residues long. CDR3 in amino acids: CASSPTPGRVAGDPYNEQFF. Written as DNA, the CDR3 is TGTGCCAGCTCACCTACCCCTGGGAGAGTAGCGGGGGACCCCTACAATGAGCAGTTCTTC.

This clone is a singleton in its sample. The rearrangement joins TRBV28 to TRBJ2-7, with D perhaps assigned TRBD1 or TRBD2 (5 bases each). The V and J ends lost 4 bases and 4 bases respectively, with 20 bases between them. The CDR3 length is 16 residues. CDR1 is MDHEN, CDR2 SYDVKM, per germline. In nucleotides, the CDR3 is TGTGCCAGCAGTTCCCAAGAATTGGGGGTAGGGTACGAGCAGTACTTC. This translates into CASSSQELGVGYEQYF. The whole variable domain, remainder taken from reference TRBV28 and TRBJ2-7, is DVKVTQSSRYLVKRTGEKVFLECVQDMDHENMFWYRQDPGLGLRLIYFSYDVKMKEKGDIPEGYSVSREKKERFSLILESASTNQTSMYLCASSSQELGVGYEQYFGPGTRLTVT.

This clone was observed a handful of times. The chain is built from TRBV9 and TRBJ2-3; D could derive from TRBD1 or TRBD2 (5 bases each). CDR3 length: 16 residues. Trimming cost V 2 bases and J 2 bases, with 15 bases left between them. CDR1 and CDR2 (germline): SGDLS, YYNGEE. The CDR3 coding sequence is TGTGCCAGCAGCGTTTGGGACGGGGCTAACACAGATACGCAGTATTTT. This codes for CASSVWDGANTDTQYF.

CDR3 sequence (DNA): TGTGCCAGCTCATCAGGGGGCGGCGAGCAGTTCTTC. It yields the protein CASSSGGGEQFF. The chain employs TRBV18 and TRBJ2-1, with 8 bases lining up with TRBD1. The CDR3 length is 12 residues. Trimming took 5 bases from V and 10 from J; bases not matched to a gene: 4. CDR1 is KGHSH, CDR2 LQKENI, per germline. The entire variable domain, with the rest obtained from reference TRBV18 and TRBJ2-1, is as follows: NAGVMQNPRHLVRRRGQEARLRCSPMKGHSHVYWYRQLPEEGLKFMVYLQKENIIDESGMPKERFSAEFPKEGPSILRIQQVVRGDSAAYFCASSSGGGEQFFGPGTRLTVL.

The J gene is TRBJ2-3, the V gene TRBV4-1, with D perhaps assigned TRBD1 or TRBD2 (6 bases each). V was pared by 4 bases and J by 3 bases, with 14 bases between. The CDR3 loop spans 15 amino acids. Germline CDR1 reads MGHRA; CDR2 reads YSYEKL. As DNA, the CDR3 is TGCGCCAGCAGCCCGGGGGCAGCGGAAACAGATACGCAGTATTTT. Translating gives CASSPGAAETDTQYF.

The DNA of the CDR3 is TGTGCCAGCAGGGCCGAGCGTGAGCAGTACTTC. The encoded protein is CASRAEREQYF. J is TRBJ2-7 and V is TRBV6-1, with D unresolved. Germline V gene data show CDR1 as MNHNS and CDR2 as SASEGT. The CDR3 is 11 amino acids. V lost 6 bases to trimming and J lost 7 bases, with 10 bases between them.

V gene TRBV7-6 combines with J gene TRBJ2-7; TRBD2 aligns across 8 bases. Germline lookup yields CDR1 SGHVS and CDR2 FNYEAQ. The CDR3 sequence is 15 residues long. J gave up 1 base and V 0 bases, and 2 bases lay outside the gene matches. The CDR3 DNA sequence: TGTGCCAGCAGCTTAGCGACTAGCGTTTCCTACGAGCAGTACTTC. Its protein product is CASSLATSVSYEQYF.

V and J are TRBV6-5 and TRBJ2-3; D possibly corresponds to TRBD2 (5 bases). This CDR3 has 12 amino acids. Trimming left V 9 bases short and J 2 bases short, with 9 bases between. Germline loops: CDR1 MNHEY, CDR2 SVGAGI. CDR3 in DNA: TGTGCCAGTCGGACTCACACAGATACGCAGTATTTT. It encodes CASRTHTDTQYF.

The chain couples TRBV10-2 to TRBJ2-3; D may be TRBD2 (6 bases). The ends were cut back, 6 bases at V and 6 bases at J, with 16 bases in the middle. In germline, CDR1 is WSHSY, CDR2 SAAADI. This CDR3 comprises 14 residues. The CDR3, as DNA: TGCGCCAGCAGCCCACTAGCTCGGGCGGATACGCAGTATTTT. Its protein product is CASSPLARADTQYF.